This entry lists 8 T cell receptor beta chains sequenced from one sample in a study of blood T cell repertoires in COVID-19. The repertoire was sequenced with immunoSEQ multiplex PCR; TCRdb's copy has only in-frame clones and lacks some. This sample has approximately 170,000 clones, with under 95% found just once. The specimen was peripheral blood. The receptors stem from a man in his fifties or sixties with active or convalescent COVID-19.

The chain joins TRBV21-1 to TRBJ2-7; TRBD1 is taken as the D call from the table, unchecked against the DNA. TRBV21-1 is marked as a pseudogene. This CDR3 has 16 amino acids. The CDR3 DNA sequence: TGTGCCAGCAGCAAAGAGATAGGGACAGCCTCCTACGAGCAGTACTTC. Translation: CASSKEIGTASYEQYF.

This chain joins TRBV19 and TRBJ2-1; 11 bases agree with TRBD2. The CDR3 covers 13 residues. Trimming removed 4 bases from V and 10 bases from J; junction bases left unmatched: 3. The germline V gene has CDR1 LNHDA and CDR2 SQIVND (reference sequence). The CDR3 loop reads CASSRASGGEQFF. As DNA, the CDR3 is TGTGCCAGTAGTAGGGCTAGCGGGGGGGAGCAGTTCTTC.

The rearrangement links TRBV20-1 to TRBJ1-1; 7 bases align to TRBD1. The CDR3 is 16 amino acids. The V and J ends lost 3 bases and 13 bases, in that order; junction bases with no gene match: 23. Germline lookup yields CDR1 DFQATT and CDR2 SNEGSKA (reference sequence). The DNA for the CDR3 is TGCAGTGCTAGTACTAGACAGGGACCTTACTTGATTTTGGATTTCTTT. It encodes CSASTRQGPYLILDFF.

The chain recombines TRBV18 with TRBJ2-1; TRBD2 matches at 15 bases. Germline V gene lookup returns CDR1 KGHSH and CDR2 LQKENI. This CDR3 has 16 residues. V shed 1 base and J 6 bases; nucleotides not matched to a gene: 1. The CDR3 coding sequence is TGTGCCAGCTCACCACGGACTAGCGGGAGGGCCAATGAGCAGTTCTTC. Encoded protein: CASSPRTSGRANEQFF.

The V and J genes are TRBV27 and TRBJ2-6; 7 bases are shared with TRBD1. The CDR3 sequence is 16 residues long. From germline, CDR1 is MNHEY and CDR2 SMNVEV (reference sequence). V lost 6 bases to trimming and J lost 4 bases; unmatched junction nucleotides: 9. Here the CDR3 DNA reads TGTGCCAGCAGGACCCTACAGGGGTCAGGGGCCAACGTCCTGACTTTC. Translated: CASRTLQGSGANVLTF.

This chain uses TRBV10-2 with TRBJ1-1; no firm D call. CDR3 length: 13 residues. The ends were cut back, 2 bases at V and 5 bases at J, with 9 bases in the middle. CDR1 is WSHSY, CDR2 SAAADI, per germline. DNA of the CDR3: TGCGCCAGCAGTGAGGAACCGAGGACTGAAGCTTTCTTT. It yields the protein CASSEEPRTEAFF.

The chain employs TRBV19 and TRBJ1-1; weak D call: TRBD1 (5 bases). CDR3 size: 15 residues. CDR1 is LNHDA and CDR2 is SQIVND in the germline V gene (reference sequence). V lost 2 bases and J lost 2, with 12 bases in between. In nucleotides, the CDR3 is TGTGCCAGTAGTATACCAGGGTTTTCCAACACTGAAGCTTTCTTT. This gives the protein CASSIPGFSNTEAFF.

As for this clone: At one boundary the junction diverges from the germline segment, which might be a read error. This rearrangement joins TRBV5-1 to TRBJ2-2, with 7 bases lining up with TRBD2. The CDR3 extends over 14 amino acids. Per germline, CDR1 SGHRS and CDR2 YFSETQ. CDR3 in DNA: TGCGCCAGCAGCTTGGCGTCGCGCCCGGGGGGGCTGTTTTTT. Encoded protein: CASSLASRPGGLFF. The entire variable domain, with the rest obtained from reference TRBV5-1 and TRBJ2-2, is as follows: KAGVTQTPRYLIKTRGQQVTLSCSPISGHRSVSWYQQTPGQGLQFLFEYFSETQRNKGNFPGRFSGRQFSNSRSEMNVSTLELGDSALYLCASSLASRPGGLFFGEGSRLTVL.